This T cell receptor beta chain was obtained from a study of cytomegalovirus exposure and HLA in healthy donors. Study in general: Tens of millions of unique TCRs, all from HLA-typed donors, were included in an early release of the data.

Study-wide points: Productive status was seen about 90% or about 30% of the time for most TCR beta V segments in an earlier analysis. On later analysis, the bulk of CMV-associated TCR beta chains appeared to be HLA-restricted.

With respect to this clone: Its specificity is unknown.

The study ran its PCR with 60 Vbeta and 13 Jbeta primers. Produced via immunoSEQ multiplex PCR; TCRdb's table is partial and in-frame only. The table has around 68,000 clones, around 80% seen once. The CDR3 contains 19 residues. The V gene end was trimmed by 6 bases and the J gene end by 6 bases; junction bases not matched to a gene: 14. Germline assignment: CDR1 MNHEY and CDR2 SMNVEV (reference sequence). The chain is built from TRBV27 and TRBJ2-1; the match to TRBD2 covers 16 bases. What was sequenced was PBMCs. The source is a woman in her 30s in good health and CMV-seropositive. Here the CDR3 reads CASSLRGTSGRASGNEQFF. The CDR3 region has the DNA TGTGCCAGCAGCCTTAGAGGGACTAGCGGGAGGGCCTCGGGCAATGAGCAGTTCTTC.